Shown below are 6 T cell receptor beta chains from a single sample sequenced in a study of beta chain features in type 1 diabetes. The investigators reverse transcribed all of the isolated RNA, so they sequenced expressed TCRB transcripts. The repertoire was sequenced with immunoSEQ multiplex PCR; TCRdb's copy has only in-frame clones and lacks some. The sample yields roughly 400,000 clones, about 10% seen once. For these TCRs, the target antigens are not known. Overall study findings and caveats: TCRB CDR3 length was moderately but significantly reduced in all four CD4+ subsets of Type 1 diabetes patients.

Sequenced sample: central memory CD4+ T cells from blood. The receptors were sampled from a man under 40 with type 1 diabetes.

On this clone: A read error is the likely source, as a far larger clone sits one nucleotide away. The identical CDR3 is also encoded by other nucleotide sequences in the sample. The chain has TRBV4-2 and TRBJ1-5, with TRBD1 matching over 7 bases. Germline trimming cut 4 bases from V and 2 bases from J; bases unmatched to any gene: 2. The CDR3 runs 14 residues. CDR1 and CDR2 from the germline V gene are LGHNA and YNFKEQ. The CDR3 DNA reads TGTGCCAGCAGCCCCGGGACAGGCAATCAGCCCCAGCATTTT. It is translated as CASSPGTGNQPQHF.

The table lists this clone with many counts. The V and J genes are TRBV15 and TRBJ2-7, with D perhaps TRBD1 (6 bases). CDR1 and CDR2 (germline): LNHNV, YYDKDF (reference sequence). This CDR3 spans 12 amino acids. Trimming removed 5 bases from V and 9 bases from J, with 14 bases in between. The CDR3 loop is CATSPDSPRQYF. The CDR3 nucleotides are TGTGCCACCAGCCCGGACAGCCCACGGCAGTACTTC. Together with reference TRBV15 and TRBJ2-7, the CDR3 gives the full variable domain: DAMVIQNPRYQVTQFGKPVTLSCSQTLNHNVMYWYQQKSSQAPKLLFHYYDKDFNNEADTPDNFQSRRPNTSFCFLDIRSPGLGDTAMYLCATSPDSPRQYFGPGTRLTVT.

This clone was seen a handful of times. This sequence joins TRBV25-1 and TRBJ2-3; no definite D call. The CDR3 runs to 13 residues. V was trimmed by 4 bases and J by 1 base, leaving 6 bases between them. Germline-derived CDR1 and CDR2 are MGHDK and SYGVNS. CDR3 in amino acids: CASSATGTDTQYF. DNA for the CDR3: TGTGCCAGCAGTGCTACAGGCACAGATACGCAGTATTTT.

This clone has only a few counts. This chain links TRBV6-5 with TRBJ1-1, with D possibly TRBD1 on 5 matching bases. V gave up 4 bases and J gave up 4 bases, with 10 bases separating them. Germline CDR1 reads MNHEY; CDR2 reads SVGAGI. CDR3 length equals 13 residues. The CDR3 here is CASSFQGPTEAFF. CDR3 in DNA: TGTGCCAGCAGTTTCCAGGGTCCCACTGAAGCTTTCTTT.

This clone occurred a few times. The V call is TRBV25-1, the J call TRBJ1-1; D call uncertain. The CDR3 runs 16 residues. Germline V gene lookup returns CDR1 MGHDK and CDR2 SYGVNS. V lost 1 base to trimming and J lost 3 bases, with 15 bases between them. CDR3 DNA sequence: TGTGCCAGCAGTGAATCGGGGTCAGTAAGGGACACTGAAGCTTTCTTT. Translation gives CASSESGSVRDTEAFF.

At least ten counts were recorded for this clone. The V and J genes are TRBV28 and TRBJ2-3; 7 positions match TRBD2. There are 14 residues in the CDR3. J gave up 5 bases and V 5 bases, and 7 bases lay outside the gene matches. Germline V gives CDR1 MDHEN, CDR2 SYDVKM. The CDR3 is CASSKGAGVDTQYF. The CDR3 coding sequence is TGTGCCAGCAGTAAAGGGGCGGGAGTAGATACGCAGTATTTT.